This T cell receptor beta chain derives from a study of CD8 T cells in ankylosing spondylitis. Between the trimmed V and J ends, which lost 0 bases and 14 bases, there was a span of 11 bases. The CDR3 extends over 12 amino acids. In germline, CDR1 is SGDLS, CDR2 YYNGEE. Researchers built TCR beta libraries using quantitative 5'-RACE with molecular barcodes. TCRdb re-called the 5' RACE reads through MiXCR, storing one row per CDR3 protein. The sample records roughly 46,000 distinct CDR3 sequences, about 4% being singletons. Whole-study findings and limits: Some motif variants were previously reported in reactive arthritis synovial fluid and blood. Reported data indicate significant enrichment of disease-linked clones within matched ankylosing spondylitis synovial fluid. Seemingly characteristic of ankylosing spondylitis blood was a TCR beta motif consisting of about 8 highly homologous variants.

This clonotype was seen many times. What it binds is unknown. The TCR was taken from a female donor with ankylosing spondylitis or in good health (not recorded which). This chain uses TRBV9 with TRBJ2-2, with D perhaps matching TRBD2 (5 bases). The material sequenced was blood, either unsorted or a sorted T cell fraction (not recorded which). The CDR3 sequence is CASSVGRAGLFF. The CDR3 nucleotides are TGTGCCAGCAGCGTAGGTAGGGCGGGCCTGTTTTTT.